The T cell receptor (beta chain) described here comes from a study of T cell responses to AZD1222 COVID-19 vaccine listed by TCRdb under 2021. Regarding the complete study: AZD1222 recipients whose second dose came at about 4 weeks and those whose second dose came at about 12 weeks were combined into one group, since spike-specific TCR depth and breadth did not differ between the two schedules. TCR sequencing was performed for over 230 trial participants, of whom about 200 were given two doses of AZD1222 and around 26 were given two doses of MenACWY control vaccine. Trial participants were enrolled by age into subgroups of 18-55, 56-69 and 70-plus years, and about 150, 27 and 61 TCR-sequenced participants, respectively, were included in these subgroups.

The CDR3 regions of human TCRbeta chains were analyzed by immunosequencing. Per the source publication's procedure: TCRs in the repertoires were compared against a reference library of SARS-CoV-2-specific TCRs that had been generated with the MIRA antigen-specificity platform. Breadth was defined as the fraction of unique TCRs that were SARS-CoV-2-associated, and depth was defined as the fraction of total T cells that were SARS-CoV-2-associated. Using the MIRA data, every spike-specific TCR was mapped to the spike region that the TCR reacted to and assigned to either a CD4 or a CD8 class. Log10-transformed breadth and depth values were compared by one-way ANOVA with Sidak's multiple comparisons tests. This is the immuneACCESS table as TCRdb keeps it, with only in-frame sequences that have V and J called. A part of the clones is gone; compared with another copy, unresolved V genes explain less than half, and the rest is unexplained. That table is the source of V, J and clone size, and D and trimming were worked out from the DNA. The sample table contains 110,000 to 150,000 clones; only one count was recorded for more than 90% of them. The top ten clonotypes cover approximately 3.4% of the sample.

In the case of this clone: Its antigen target is currently unknown. Per-base qualities were not stored, and no clone one base away is much larger.

The sample's time point label, in plain terms: baseline before first vaccination. Samples from vaccinated people were obtained from the UK trials COV001 and COV002, which included a single-blind randomized controlled phase 2/3 trial of AZD1222 (ChAdOx1 nCoV-19) in healthy adults. Trial participant PBMC samples were collected at day 0 and day 28 after the second dose for TCRbeta chain sequencing. V is trimmed back by 7 bases and J by 1 base, and the junction contains 2 bases that no gene match accounts for. From its cysteine to its phenylalanine, the CDR3 spans 12 amino acids. The sequence is cut down to CDR3 DNA, 36 bases in frame from base 1. CDR1 SQVTM and CDR2 ANQGSEA were looked up in the germline V gene. Summary of the overall study and its limitations: In the small 56-69-year group, the increase in depth fell short of significance, most likely because of low power. Conclusions about previously exposed vaccinees were limited because only six AZD1222 recipients were SARS-CoV-2 seropositive at baseline. Most participants were white British and females outnumbered males, and the authors suggested that clonal diversity may have been underestimated. Reportedly, almost half of the unique spike-specific TCRs recognized epitopes lying outside the regions that are mutated in the B.1.351 and B.1.1.7 variants. Vaccine-associated CD4 TCRs spanned the whole spike protein, with dominant responses in regions 160-218 and 743-854. Spike-specific TCR breadth and depth rose significantly after two AZD1222 doses compared with day 0 and with MenACWY recipients. Because no samples from the day 14 peak response were available, repertoires could be characterized only after the peak T cell response.

Sample: peripheral blood, taken on day 0 of AZD1222 vaccination. This receptor was identified in an adult in good health. Rearrangement joined TRBV29-1 to TRBJ1-1; 8 central bases correspond to TRBD1. The base sequence is TGCAGCGCCGGACAGGGGAACACTGAAGCTTTCTTT. Its coded protein is CSAGQGNTEAFF.